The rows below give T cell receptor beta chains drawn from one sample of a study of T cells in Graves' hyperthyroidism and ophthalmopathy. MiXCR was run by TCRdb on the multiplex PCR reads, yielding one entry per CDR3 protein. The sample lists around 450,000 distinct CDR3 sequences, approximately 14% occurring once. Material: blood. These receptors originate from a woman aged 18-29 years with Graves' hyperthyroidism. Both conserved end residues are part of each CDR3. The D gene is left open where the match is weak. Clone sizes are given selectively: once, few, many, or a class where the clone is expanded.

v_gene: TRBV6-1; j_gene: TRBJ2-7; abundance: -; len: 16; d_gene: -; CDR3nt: TGTGCCAGCAACACAGGGGGACTACTGATCTCCTACGAGCGGTACTTC; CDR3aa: CASNTGGLLISYERYF
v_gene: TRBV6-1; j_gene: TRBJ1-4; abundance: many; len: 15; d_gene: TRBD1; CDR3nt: TGTGCCAGCAGTTCGCCGTCCAGGGGGGATGAAAAACTGTTTTTT; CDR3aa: CASSSPSRGDEKLFF
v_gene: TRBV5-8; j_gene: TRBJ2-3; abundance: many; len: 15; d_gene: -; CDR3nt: TGTGCCAGCAGCGTCCAGTCTGAACGAGTAGATACGCAGTATTTT; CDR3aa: CASSVQSERVDTQYF
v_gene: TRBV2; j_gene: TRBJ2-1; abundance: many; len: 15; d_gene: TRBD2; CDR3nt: TGTGCCAGCAGTGCGGACGGGGGGGCCTACAATGAGCAGTTCTTC; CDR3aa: CASSADGGAYNEQFF
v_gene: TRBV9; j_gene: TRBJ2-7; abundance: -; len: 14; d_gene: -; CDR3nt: TGTGCCAGCAGCGTAGAAGGTCGATTTGGCGAGCAGTACTTC; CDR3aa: CASSVEGRFGEQYF
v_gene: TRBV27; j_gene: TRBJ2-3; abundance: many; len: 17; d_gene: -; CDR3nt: TGTGCCAGCAGTTTAGGTAACGGGGGGCGTCCCACAGATACGCAGTATTTT; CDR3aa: CASSLGNGGRPTDTQYF
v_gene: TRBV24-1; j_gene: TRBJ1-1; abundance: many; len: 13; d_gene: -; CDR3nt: TGTGCCACCAGTGATTATGGGAACACTGAAGCTTTCTTT; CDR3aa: CATSDYGNTEAFF
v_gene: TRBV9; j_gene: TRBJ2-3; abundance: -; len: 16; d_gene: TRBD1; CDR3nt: TGTGCCAGCAGCGTAGGAGAAGGGGGCCGGACAGATACGCAGTATTTT; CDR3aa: CASSVGEGGRTDTQYF
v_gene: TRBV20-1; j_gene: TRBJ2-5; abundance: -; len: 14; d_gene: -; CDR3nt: TGCAGTGATAAAGCCGGGACAAGTAAAGAGACCCAGTACTTC; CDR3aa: CSDKAGTSKETQYF
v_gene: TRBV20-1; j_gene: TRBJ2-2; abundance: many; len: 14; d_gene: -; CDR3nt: TGCAGTGCTAAGCCCAGGTCCTACACCGGGGAGCTGTTTTTT; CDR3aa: CSAKPRSYTGELFF
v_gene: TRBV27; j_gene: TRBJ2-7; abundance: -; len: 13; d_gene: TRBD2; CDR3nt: TGTGCCAGCAGTTTCGGGGGGACGGGGGAGCAGTACTTC; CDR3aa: CASSFGGTGEQYF
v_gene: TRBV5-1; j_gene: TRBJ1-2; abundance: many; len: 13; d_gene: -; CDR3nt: TGCGCCAGCAGTATCGAACAGGCCTATGGCTACACCTTC; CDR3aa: CASSIEQAYGYTF
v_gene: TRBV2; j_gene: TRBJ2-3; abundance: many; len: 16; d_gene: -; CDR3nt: TGTGCCAGCAGTGGGGGCCCCGGGGGACCTTCAGATACGCAGTATTTT; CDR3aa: CASSGGPGGPSDTQYF
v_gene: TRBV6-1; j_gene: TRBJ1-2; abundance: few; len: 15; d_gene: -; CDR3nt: TGTGCCAGCACCCCCCCGGAGGCAGGGAACTATGGCTACACCTTC; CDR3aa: CASTPPEAGNYGYTF
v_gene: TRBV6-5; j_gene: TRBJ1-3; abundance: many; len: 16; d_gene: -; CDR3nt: TGTGCCAGCAGTTACGACCAGCCCCGGACTGGAAACACCATATATTTT; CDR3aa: CASSYDQPRTGNTIYF
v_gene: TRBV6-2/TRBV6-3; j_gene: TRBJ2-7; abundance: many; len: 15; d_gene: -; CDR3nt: TGTGCCAGCAGGCTCTACTTAGCGGCCTCCTACGAGCAGTACTTC; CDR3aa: CASRLYLAASYEQYF
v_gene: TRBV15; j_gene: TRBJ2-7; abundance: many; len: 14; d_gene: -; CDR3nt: TGTGCCACCAGCAGTGGTAGTCCACTCTACGAGCAGTACTTC; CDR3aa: CATSSGSPLYEQYF
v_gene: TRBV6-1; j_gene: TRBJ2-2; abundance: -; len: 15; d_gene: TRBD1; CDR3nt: TGTGCCAGCAACGAGGGACAGGGGGAGGTCGGGGAGCTGTTTTTT; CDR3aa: CASNEGQGEVGELFF
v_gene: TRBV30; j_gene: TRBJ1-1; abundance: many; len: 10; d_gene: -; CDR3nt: TGTGCCTGGGGGAGAGATGAAGCTTTCTTT; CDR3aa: CAWGRDEAFF
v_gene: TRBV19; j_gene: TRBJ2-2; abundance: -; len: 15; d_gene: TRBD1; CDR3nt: TGTGCCAGTAGTAGGTTGACAGGGGGCACCGGGGAGCTGTTTTTT; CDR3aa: CASSRLTGGTGELFF
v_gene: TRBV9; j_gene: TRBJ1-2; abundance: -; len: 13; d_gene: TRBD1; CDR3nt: TGTGCCAGCAGCTCGGGACAGGGAGATGGCTACACCTTC; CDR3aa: CASSSGQGDGYTF
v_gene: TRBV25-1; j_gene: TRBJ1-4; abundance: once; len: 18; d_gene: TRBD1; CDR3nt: TGTGCCAGCAGCCCAGTAGGACAGGGGACAGCAAGTGTTGAAAAACTGTTTTTT; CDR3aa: CASSPVGQGTASVEKLFF
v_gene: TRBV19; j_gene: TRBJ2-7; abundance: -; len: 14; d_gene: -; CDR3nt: TGTGCCAGTAGTATAAGGTCAGGCCCAGGCGAGCAGTACTTC; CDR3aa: CASSIRSGPGEQYF
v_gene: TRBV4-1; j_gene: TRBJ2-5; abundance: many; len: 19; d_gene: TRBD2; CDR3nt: TGCGCCAGCAGCCAAGGCTGGGGGACTAGCGGGGGGAACCAAGAGACCCAGTACTTC; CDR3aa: CASSQGWGTSGGNQETQYF
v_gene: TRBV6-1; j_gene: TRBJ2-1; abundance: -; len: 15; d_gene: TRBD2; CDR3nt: TGTGCCAGCAGCGTCCCGGGACTAGGAAGCAATGAGCAGTTCTTC; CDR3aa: CASSVPGLGSNEQFF
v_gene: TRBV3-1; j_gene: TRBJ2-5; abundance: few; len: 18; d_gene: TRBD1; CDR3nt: TGTGCCAGCAGCGTAACGACATCCCCCGGACAGGGGAGGGAGACCCAGTACTTC; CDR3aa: CASSVTTSPGQGRETQYF
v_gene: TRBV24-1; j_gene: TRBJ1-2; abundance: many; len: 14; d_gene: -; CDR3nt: TGTGCCACCAGTGACCTGGGGTCGGCGCGCGGCTACACCTTC; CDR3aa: CATSDLGSARGYTF
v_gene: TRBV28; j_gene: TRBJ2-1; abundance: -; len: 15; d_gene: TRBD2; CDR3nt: TGTGCCAGCAGTTTATCGGATAGCGGGAGGGTTGAGCAGTTCTTC; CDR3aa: CASSLSDSGRVEQFF